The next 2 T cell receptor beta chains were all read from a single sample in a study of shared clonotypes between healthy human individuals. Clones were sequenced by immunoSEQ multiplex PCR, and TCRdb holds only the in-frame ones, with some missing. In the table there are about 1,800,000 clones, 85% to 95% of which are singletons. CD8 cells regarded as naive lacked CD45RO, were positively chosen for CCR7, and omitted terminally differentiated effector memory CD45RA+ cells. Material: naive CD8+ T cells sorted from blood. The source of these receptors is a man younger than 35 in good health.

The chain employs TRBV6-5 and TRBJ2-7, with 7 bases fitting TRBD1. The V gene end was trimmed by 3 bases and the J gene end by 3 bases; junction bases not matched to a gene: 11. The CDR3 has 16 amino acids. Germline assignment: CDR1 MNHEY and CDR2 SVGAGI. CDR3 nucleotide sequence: TGTGCCAGCAGTTATTCTGCTGGACAGGCGATCTACGAGCAGTACTTC. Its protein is CASSYSAGQAIYEQYF.

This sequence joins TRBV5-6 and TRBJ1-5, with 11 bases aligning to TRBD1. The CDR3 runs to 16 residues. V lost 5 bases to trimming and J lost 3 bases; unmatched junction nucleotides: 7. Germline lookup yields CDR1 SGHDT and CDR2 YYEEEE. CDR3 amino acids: CASSFGTGGTNQPQHF. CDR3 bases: TGTGCCAGCAGTTTCGGGACAGGGGGAACCAATCAGCCCCAGCATTTT.